This TCR beta chain was recovered during a study of cytomegalovirus exposure and HLA in healthy donors. General study findings and limits: An analysis that was carried out later associated 16,000 or so TCR beta sequences with HLA alleles at 0.05 false discovery rate.

The CDR3 consists of 14 residues. CDR1 and CDR2 (germline): SEHNR, FQNEAQ (reference sequence). V lost 2 bases, J lost 4 bases, and 8 bases lay in between. Regarding this clone: The antigen remains unidentified.

13 Jbeta primers and 60 Vbeta primers were used for the PCR. Here immunoSEQ multiplex PCR was the method, and the copy in TCRdb shows in-frame clones only, minus some. The table records around 130,000 clones, approximately 71% of them present only once. The sample was PBMCs. The receptor's source is a woman between 55 and 75 years old in good health and CMV-seronegative. This chain uses TRBV7-9 with TRBJ2-2; D is undetermined. CDR3 loop: CASSLLGSTGELFF. The CDR3 bases are TGTGCCAGCAGCTTACTAGGTTCCACCGGGGAGCTGTTTTTT.